A selection of T cell receptor beta chains follows, all from one sample in a study of read filtering for tumor transcriptome and immune sequencing. TCRdb called the reads again in MiXCR, with one record for every CDR3 protein. Of about 63,000 distinct CDR3 sequences in the sample, around 14% were seen once. The sequencing input was a population of CD138-negative cells sorted from bone marrow. The origin of the receptors is a donor older than 35 with multiple myeloma. Each CDR3 is given without its conserved first and last residue. Each record gives: D gene, CDR3 length, V gene, J gene, CDR3 protein. D genes are given only for firm matches.

NA	11	TRBV30	TRBJ2-1	AWSGISGDEQF
NA	10	TRBV7-9	TRBJ2-5	ASTNRQETQY
TRBD2	16	TRBV7-8	TRBJ2-1	ASSLVRMTSGRINEQF
TRBD2	14	TRBV25-1	TRBJ2-1	ASSEYAGGTINEQF
NA	14	TRBV25-1	TRBJ2-2	ASSEDETGNTGELF
NA	15	TRBV12-3/TRBV12-4	TRBJ2-1	ASSYNWEGGPYNEQF
TRBD2	16	TRBV20-1	TRBJ2-1	SARVGREGLGLYNEQF
NA	12	TRBV12-3/TRBV12-4	TRBJ1-2	ASNRQAGVYGYT
NA	13	TRBV7-9	TRBJ1-1	ASSPPAITDTEAF
NA	11	TRBV2	TRBJ1-3	ASGGSSGNTIY
NA	11	TRBV29-1	TRBJ2-7	SVEDRGSYEQY
NA	15	TRBV14	TRBJ2-7	ASSQGTEGLRSYEQY
TRBD2	12	TRBV20-1	TRBJ2-1	SAGGLAEINEQF
NA	12	TRBV29-1	TRBJ1-3	SVVFGLSGNTIN
TRBD2	16	TRBV27	TRBJ2-3	ASSLLRRSGSATDTQY
TRBD1	11	TRBV18	TRBJ2-5	ASSPGQGETQY
TRBD1	11	TRBV27	TRBJ1-5	ASTGGGNQPQH
NA	12	TRBV5-1	TRBJ2-7	ASGPGGEPYEQY
TRBD2	17	TRBV25-1	TRBJ2-2	ACSEVRLAGVGNTGELF
TRBD2	16	TRBV4-1	TRBJ2-5	ASSPPPGTSGVQETQY
TRBD2	17	TRBV4-3	TRBJ2-2	ASSPRAVGGGKNTGELF
NA	11	TRBV25-1	TRBJ2-5	ASNTGGVETQY
TRBD2	14	TRBV11-3	TRBJ2-1	ASSLAGTSSYNEQF
NA	10	TRBV7-9	TRBJ2-7	ASSSPEREQY
NA	12	TRBV12-3/TRBV12-4	TRBJ2-5	ASSLGARGETQY
NA	13	TRBV7-2	TRBJ2-5	ASSLALTGRETQY
TRBD1	12	TRBV12-3/TRBV12-4	TRBJ1-6	ASSETGRGSPLH
NA	14	TRBV20-1	TRBJ1-1	SAKRRGIIMNTEAF
TRBD1	14	TRBV7-8	TRBJ2-7	ASSLATGTGGYEQY
NA	11	TRBV12-3/TRBV12-4	TRBJ2-1	ASRARGSDEQF
TRBD2	13	TRBV11-2	TRBJ2-7	ASSPSGMFSYEQY
TRBD1	14	TRBV29-1	TRBJ1-2	SVRGTGQRSPDGYT
TRBD1	15	TRBV3-1	TRBJ1-1	ASSHYSGHRGGAEAF
NA	10	TRBV20-1	TRBJ2-3	SGSGDTDTQY
NA	13	TRBV27	TRBJ2-7	ASSLSPAGPYEQY
TRBD2	15	TRBV20-1	TRBJ2-1	SARDGRVPGLRVEQF
TRBD2	11	TRBV28	TRBJ2-1	ASTSGSGDEQF
NA	12	TRBV9	TRBJ2-1	ASSSGAGRNEQF
NA	10	TRBV12-5	TRBJ1-2	ASGLVRYGYT
TRBD2	11	TRBV6-6	TRBJ2-7	ASTSGYSYEQY
TRBD2	14	TRBV4-2	TRBJ2-2	ASSQGLAGETGELF
NA	16	TRBV5-1	TRBJ2-3	ASSLPQFEKGSTDTQY
NA	9	TRBV7-2	TRBJ1-1	ASSNAIEAF
TRBD1	13	TRBV24-1	TRBJ1-5	ATGPGTGYNQPQH
TRBD2	14	TRBV7-9	TRBJ2-1	ASSLQQGLVRNEQF
NA	13	TRBV11-2	TRBJ2-1	ASSLNAGRGNEQF
TRBD1	11	TRBV27	TRBJ1-4	ASSPGTAEKLF
NA	10	TRBV5-1	TRBJ2-7	ASSPGSYEQY